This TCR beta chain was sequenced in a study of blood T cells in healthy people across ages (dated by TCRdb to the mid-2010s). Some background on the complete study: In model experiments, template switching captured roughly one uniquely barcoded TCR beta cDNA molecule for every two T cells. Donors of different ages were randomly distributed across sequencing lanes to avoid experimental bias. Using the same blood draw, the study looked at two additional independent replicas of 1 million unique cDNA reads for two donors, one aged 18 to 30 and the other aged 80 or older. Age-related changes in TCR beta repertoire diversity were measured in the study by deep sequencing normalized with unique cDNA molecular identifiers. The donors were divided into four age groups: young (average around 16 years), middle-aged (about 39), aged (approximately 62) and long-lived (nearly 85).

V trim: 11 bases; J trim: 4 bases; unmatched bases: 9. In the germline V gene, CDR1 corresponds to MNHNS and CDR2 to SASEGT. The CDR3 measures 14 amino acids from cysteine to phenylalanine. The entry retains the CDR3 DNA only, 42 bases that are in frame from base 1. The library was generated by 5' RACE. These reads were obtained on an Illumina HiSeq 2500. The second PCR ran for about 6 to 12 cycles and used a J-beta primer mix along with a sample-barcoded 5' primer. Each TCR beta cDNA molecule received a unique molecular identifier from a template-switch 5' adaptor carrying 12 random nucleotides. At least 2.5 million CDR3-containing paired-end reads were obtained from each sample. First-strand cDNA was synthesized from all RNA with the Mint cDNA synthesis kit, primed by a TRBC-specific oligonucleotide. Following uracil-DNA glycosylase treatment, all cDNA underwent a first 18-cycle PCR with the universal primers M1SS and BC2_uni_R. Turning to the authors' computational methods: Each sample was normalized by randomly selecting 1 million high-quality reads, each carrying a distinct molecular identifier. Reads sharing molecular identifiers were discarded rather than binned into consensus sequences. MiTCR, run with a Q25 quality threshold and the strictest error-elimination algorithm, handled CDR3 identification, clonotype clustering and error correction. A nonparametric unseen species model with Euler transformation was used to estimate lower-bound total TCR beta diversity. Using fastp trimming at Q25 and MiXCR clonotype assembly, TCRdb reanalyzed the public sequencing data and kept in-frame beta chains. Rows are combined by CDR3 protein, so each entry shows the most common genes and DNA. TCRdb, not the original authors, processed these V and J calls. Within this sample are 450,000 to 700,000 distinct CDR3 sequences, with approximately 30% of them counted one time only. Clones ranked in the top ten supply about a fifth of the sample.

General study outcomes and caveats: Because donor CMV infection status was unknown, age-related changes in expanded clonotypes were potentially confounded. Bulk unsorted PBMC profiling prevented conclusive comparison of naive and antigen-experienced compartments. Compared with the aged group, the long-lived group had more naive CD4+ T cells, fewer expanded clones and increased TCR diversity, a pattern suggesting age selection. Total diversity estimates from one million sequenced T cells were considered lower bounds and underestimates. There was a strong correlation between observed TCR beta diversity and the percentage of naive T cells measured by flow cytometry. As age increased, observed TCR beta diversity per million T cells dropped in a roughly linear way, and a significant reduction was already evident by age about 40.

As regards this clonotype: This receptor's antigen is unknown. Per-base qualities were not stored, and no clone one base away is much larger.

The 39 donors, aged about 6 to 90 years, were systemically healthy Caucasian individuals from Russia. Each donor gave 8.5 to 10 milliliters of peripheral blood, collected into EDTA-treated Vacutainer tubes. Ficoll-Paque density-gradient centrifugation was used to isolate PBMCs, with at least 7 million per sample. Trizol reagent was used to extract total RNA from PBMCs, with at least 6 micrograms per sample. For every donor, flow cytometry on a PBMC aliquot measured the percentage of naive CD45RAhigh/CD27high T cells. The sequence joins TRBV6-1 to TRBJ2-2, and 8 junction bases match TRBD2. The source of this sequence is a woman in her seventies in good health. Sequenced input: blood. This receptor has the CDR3 CAGGSGGSTGELFF. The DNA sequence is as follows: TGTGCCGGGGGGAGCGGGGGCAGCACCGGGGAGCTGTTTTTT.